This T cell receptor beta chain was documented in a study of early T cells in non-severe SARS-CoV-2 infection. MiXCR was run by TCRdb on the 5' RACE reads, yielding one entry per CDR3 protein. The sample holds about 39,000 distinct CDR3 sequences; around 5.4% are singletons and the top ten take 4% to 4.5%. The germline gives CDR1 GTSNPN, CDR2 SVGIG (reference sequence). The CDR3 length is 11 residues. Trimming took 2 bases from V and 7 from J, leaving 8 bases between them. This clonotype was seen repeatedly, ten times or more. The receptor's source is an adult who was a healthcare worker with PCR-confirmed SARS-CoV-2 infection or an uninfected control (not recorded which). This material consisted of whole blood, taken at baseline. The chain has TRBV30 and TRBJ1-2; D remains ambiguous. CDR3 protein: CAWSWGGGYTF. For the CDR3, the DNA is TGTGCCTGGAGTTGGGGAGGTGGCTACACCTTC.